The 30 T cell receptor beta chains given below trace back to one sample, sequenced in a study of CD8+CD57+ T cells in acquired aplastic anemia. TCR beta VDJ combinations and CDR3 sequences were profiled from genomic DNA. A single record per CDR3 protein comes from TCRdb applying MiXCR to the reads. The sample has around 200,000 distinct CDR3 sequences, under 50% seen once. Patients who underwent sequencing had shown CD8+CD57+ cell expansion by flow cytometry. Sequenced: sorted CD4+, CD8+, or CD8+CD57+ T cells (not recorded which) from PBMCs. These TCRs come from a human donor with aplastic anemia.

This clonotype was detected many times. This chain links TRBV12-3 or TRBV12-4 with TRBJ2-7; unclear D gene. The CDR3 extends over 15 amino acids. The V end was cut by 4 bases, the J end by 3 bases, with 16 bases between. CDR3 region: CASSSSVVSNYEQYF. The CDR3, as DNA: TGTGCCAGCAGTTCCTCGGTCGTGTCGAACTACGAGCAGTACTTC.

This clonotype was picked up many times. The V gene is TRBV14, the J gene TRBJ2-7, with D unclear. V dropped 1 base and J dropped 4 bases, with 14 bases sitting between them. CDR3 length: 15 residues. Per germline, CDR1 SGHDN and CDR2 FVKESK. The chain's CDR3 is CASSQGAASLYEQYF. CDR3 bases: TGTGCCAGCAGCCAAGGGGCGGCCTCACTTTACGAGCAGTACTTC. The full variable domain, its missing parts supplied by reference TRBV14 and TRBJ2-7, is EAGVTQFPSHSVIEKGQTVTLRCDPISGHDNLYWYRRVMGKEIKFLLHFVKESKQDESGMPNNRFLAERTGGTYSTLKVQPAELEDSGVYFCASSQGAASLYEQYFGPGTRLTVT.

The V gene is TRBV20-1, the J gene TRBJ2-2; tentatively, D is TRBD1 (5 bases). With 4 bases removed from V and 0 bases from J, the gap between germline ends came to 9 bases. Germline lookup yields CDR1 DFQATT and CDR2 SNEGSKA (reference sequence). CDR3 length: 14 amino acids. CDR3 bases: TGCAGTGCTACCTCGACAGCGAACACCGGGGAGCTGTTTTTT. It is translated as CSATSTANTGELFF.

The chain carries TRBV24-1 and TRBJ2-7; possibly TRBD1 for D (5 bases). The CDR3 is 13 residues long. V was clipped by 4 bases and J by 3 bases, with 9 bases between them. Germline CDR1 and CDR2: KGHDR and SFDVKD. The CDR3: CATSDSGHYEQYF. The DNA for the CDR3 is TGTGCCACCAGTGACTCAGGACACTACGAGCAGTACTTC.

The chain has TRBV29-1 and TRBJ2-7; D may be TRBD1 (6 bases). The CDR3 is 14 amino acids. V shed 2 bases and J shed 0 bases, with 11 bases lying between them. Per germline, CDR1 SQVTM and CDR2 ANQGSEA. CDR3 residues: CSVERLGGSYEQYF. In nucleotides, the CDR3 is TGCAGCGTTGAACGATTAGGGGGCTCCTACGAGCAGTACTTC.

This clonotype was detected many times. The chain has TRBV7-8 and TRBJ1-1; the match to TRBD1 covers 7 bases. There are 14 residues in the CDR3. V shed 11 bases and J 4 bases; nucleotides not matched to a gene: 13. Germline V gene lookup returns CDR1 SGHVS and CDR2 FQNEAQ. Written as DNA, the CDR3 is TGTGCCGTTCAAGGGTGGCAGGGGGGCACTGAAGCTTTCTTT. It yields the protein CAVQGWQGGTEAFF.

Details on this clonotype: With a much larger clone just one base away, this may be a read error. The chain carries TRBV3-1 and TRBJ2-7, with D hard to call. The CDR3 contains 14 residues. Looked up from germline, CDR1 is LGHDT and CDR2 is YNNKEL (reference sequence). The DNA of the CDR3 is TGTGCCAACAGCCAAGATCCAACAGCGTGGGAGCAGTACTTC. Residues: CANSQDPTAWEQYF.

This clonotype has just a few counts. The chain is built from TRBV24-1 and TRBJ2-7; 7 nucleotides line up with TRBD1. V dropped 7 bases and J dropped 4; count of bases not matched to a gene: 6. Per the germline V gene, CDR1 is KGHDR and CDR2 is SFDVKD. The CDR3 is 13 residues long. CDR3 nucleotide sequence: TGTGCCACCAGCTCGGGACAGTCGTACGAGCAGTACTTC. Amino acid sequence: CATSSGQSYEQYF.

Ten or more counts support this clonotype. CDR3 sequence (DNA): TGCGCCAGCAGTCTTTCTACGAACACCGGGGAGCTGTTTTTT. Residues: CASSLSTNTGELFF. The chain carries TRBV5-1 and TRBJ2-2; D not resolved. The CDR3 sequence is 14 residues long. Between the trimmed V and J ends, which lost 5 bases and 0 bases, there was a span of 8 bases. Germline CDR1 is SGHRS and CDR2 is YFSETQ.

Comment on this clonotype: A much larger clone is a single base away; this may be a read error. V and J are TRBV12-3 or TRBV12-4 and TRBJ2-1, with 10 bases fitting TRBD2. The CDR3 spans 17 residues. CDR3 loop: CASSLSSSGGSYSEQFF. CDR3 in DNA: TGTGCCAGCAGTTTATCGTCTAGCGGGGGTTCCTACAGTGAGCAGTTCTTC.

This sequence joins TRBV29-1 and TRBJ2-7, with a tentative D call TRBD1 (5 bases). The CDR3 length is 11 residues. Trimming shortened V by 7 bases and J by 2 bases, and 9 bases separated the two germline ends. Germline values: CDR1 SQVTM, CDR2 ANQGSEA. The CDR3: CSAGRAYEQYF. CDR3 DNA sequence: TGCAGCGCCGGCAGGGCCTACGAGCAGTACTTC.

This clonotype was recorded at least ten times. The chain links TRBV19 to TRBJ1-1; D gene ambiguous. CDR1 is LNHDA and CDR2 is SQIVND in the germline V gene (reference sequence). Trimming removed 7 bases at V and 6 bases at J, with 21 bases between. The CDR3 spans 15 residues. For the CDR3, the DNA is TGTGCCAGTACGCAGGCGACGAAACCGAGCGCTGAAGCTTTCTTT. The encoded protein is CASTQATKPSAEAFF.

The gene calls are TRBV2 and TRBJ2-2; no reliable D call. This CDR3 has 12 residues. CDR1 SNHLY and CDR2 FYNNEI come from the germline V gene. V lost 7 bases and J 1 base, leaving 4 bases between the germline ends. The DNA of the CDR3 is TGTGCCAGCAATTGGAACACCGGGGAGCTGTTTTTT. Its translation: CASNWNTGELFF.

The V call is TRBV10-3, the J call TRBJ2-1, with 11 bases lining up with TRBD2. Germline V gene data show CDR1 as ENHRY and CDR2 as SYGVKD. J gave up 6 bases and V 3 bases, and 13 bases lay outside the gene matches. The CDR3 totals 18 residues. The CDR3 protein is CAISDWTATSGVGNEQFF. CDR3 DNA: TGTGCCATCAGTGACTGGACTGCGACTAGCGGGGTAGGCAATGAGCAGTTCTTC.

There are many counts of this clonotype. The CDR3, as DNA: TGCGCCAGCAGCCAAGGTTCAGGGGATCAGCCCCAGCATTTT. This codes for CASSQGSGDQPQHF. This chain connects TRBV4-1 to TRBJ1-5; the D gene is possibly TRBD1 (6 bases). This CDR3 comprises 14 residues. The V gene lost 1 base and the J gene lost 5 bases, with 9 bases spanning the gap. CDR1 is MGHRA, CDR2 YSYEKL, per germline.

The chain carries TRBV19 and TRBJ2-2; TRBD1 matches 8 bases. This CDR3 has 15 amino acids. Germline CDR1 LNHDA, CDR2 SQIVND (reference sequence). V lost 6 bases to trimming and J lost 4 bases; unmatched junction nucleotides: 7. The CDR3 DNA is TGTGCCAGTAGCCCGGGACAGGAGATCACCGGGGAGCTGTTTTTT. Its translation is CASSPGQEITGELFF.

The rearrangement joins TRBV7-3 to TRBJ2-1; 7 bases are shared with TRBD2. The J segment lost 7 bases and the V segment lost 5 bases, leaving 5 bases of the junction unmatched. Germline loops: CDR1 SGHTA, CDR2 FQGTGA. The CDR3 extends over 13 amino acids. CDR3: CASSPWGGNEQFF. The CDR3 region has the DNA TGTGCCAGCAGCCCCTGGGGGGGGAATGAGCAGTTCTTC. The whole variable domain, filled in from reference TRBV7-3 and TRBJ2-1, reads GAGVSQTPSNKVTEKGKYVELRCDPISGHTALYWYRQSLGQGPEFLIYFQGTGAADDSGLPNDRFFAVRPEGSVSTLKIQRTERGDSAVYLCASSPWGGNEQFFGPGTRLTVL.

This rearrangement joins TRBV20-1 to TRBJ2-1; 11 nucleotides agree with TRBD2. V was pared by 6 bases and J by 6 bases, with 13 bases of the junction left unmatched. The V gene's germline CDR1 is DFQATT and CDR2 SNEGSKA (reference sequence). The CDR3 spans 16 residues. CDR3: CSAEHGGTSGPNEQFF. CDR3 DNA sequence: TGCAGTGCCGAACATGGGGGGACTAGCGGTCCCAATGAGCAGTTCTTC.

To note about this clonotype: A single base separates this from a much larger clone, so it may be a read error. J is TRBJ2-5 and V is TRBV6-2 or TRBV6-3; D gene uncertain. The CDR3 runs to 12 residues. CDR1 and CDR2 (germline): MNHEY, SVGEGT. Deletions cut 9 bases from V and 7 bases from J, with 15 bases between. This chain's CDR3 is CARKTQIRTQYF. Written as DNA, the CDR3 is TGTGCCAGAAAGACCCAGATCAGGACCCAGTACTTC.

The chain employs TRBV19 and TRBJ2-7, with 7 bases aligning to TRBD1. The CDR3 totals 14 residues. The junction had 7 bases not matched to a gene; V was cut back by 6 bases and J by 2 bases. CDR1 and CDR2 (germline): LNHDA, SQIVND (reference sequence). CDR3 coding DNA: TGTGCCAGTAGCGCGACAGGGCGAACCTACGAGCAGTACTTC. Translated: CASSATGRTYEQYF.

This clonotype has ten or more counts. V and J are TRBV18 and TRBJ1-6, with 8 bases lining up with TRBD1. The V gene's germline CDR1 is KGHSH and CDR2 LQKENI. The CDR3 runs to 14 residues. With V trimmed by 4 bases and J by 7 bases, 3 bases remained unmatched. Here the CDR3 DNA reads TGTGCCAGCTCACAGGACAGGGTGAATTCACCCCTCCACTTT. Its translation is CASSQDRVNSPLHF.

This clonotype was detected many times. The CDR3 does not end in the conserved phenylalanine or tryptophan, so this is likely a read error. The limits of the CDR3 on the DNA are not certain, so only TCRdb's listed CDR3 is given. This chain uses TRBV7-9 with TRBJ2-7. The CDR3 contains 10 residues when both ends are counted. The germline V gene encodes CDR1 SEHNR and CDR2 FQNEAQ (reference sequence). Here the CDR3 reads CASSLDVVFG.

The CDR3 loop reads CASSEGGAGNSPLHF. CDR3 bases: TGCGCCAGCAGTGAGGGGGGGGCTGGTAATTCACCCCTCCACTTT. The chain has TRBV10-2 and TRBJ1-6; D possibly corresponds to TRBD1 (6 bases). The CDR3 loop spans 15 amino acids. V dropped 2 bases and J dropped 6 bases, with 11 bases sitting between them. From germline, CDR1 is WSHSY and CDR2 SAAADI.

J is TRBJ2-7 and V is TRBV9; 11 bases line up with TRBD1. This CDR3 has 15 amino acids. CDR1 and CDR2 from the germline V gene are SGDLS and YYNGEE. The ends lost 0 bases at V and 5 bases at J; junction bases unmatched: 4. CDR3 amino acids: CASSVGTGGRNEQYF. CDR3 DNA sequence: TGTGCCAGCAGCGTAGGGACAGGGGGCAGGAACGAGCAGTACTTC.

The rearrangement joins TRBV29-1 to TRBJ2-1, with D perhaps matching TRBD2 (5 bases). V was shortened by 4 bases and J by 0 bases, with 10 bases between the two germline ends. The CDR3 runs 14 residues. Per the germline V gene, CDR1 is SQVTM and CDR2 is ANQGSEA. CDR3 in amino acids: CSVGTGGSYNEQFF. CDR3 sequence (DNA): TGCAGCGTTGGGACTGGCGGCTCCTACAATGAGCAGTTCTTC.

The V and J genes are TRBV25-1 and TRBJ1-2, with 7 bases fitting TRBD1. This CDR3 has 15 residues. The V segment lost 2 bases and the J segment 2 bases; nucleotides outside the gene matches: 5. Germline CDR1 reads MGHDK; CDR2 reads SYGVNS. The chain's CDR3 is CASSELHRGNYGYTF. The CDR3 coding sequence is TGTGCCAGCAGTGAACTTCACAGGGGAAACTATGGCTACACCTTC.

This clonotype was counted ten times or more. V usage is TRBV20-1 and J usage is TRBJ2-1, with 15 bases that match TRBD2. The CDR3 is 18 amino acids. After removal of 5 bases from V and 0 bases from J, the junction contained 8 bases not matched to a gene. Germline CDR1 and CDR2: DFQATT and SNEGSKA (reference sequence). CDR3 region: CSAPRTSGRESSYNEQFF. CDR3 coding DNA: TGCAGTGCTCCCAGGACTAGCGGGAGGGAGAGCTCCTACAATGAGCAGTTCTTC.

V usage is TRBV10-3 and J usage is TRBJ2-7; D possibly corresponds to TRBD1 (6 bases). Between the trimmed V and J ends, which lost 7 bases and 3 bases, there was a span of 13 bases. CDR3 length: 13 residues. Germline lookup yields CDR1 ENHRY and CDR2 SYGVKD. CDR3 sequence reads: CAIIPDSYYEQYF. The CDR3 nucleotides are TGTGCCATCATACCGGACAGCTACTACGAGCAGTACTTC.

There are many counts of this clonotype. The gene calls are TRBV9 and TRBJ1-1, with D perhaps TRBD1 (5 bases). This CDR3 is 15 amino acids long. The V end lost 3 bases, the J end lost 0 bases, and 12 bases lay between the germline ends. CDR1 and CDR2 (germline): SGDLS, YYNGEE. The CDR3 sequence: CASSAQGRMNTEAFF. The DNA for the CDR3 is TGTGCCAGCAGCGCCCAGGGCAGGATGAACACTGAAGCTTTCTTT.

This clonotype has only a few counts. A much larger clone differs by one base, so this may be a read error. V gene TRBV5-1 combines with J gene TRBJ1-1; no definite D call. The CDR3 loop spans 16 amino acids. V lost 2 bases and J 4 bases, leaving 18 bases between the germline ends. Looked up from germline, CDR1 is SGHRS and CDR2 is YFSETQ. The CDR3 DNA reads TGCGCCAGCAGCTTCTACCCTGGCACGATGAGCACTGAAGCTTTCTTT. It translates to CASSFYPGTMSTEAFF. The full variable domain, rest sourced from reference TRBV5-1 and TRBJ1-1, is KAGVTQTPRYLIKTRGQQVTLSCSPISGHRSVSWYQQTPGQGLQFLFEYFSETQRNKGNFPGRFSGRQFSNSRSEMNVSTLELGDSALYLCASSFYPGTMSTEAFFGQGTRLTVV.